These T cell receptor beta chains were read from a single sample in a study of PD-1 blockade in classical Hodgkin lymphoma. Generated by immunoSEQ multiplex PCR, the TCRdb table keeps only in-frame clones and is missing some. The repertoire holds around 90,000 clones, with around four fifths as singletons. Source: peripheral blood mononuclear cells (PBMCs), taken before the fourth cycle of nivolumab. The source of these receptors is a human donor with classical Hodgkin lymphoma. Both conserved end residues are part of each CDR3. D genes are given only for firm matches. Size is stated for part of the rows, as once, few or many counts, or as a class when the clone is expanded.

J gene,V gene,CDR3 length,D gene,clone size,CDR3 protein,CDR3 DNA
TRBJ2-4,TRBV27,18,TRBD2,NA,CASSLRTSGNLAKNIQYF,TGTGCCAGCAGTTTAAGGACTAGCGGGAACCTAGCCAAAAACATTCAGTACTTC
TRBJ2-2,TRBV18,17,NA,NA,CASSPAATGTNTGELFF,TGTGCCAGCTCACCGGCCGCGACCGGTACGAACACCGGGGAGCTGTTTTTT
TRBJ1-6,TRBV9,17,TRBD1,NA,CASSPSSGTGFNSPLHF,TGTGCCAGCAGCCCCTCCTCCGGGACAGGGTTCAATTCACCCCTCCACTTT
TRBJ2-7,TRBV19,15,NA,NA,CASSIANGASYEQYF,TGTGCCAGTAGTATAGCTAACGGGGCTTCCTACGAGCAGTACTTC
TRBJ2-7,TRBV7-9,11,TRBD1,NA,CASSLGDSEYF,TGTGCCAGCAGCTTAGGGGACAGCGAGTACTTC
TRBJ1-1,TRBV6-6,16,NA,NA,CASSYSGQGGKGEAFF,TGTGCCAGCAGTTACTCGGGCCAGGGTGGCAAGGGGGAAGCTTTCTTT
TRBJ1-5,TRBV2,13,NA,many,CASSPRGGQPQHF,TGTGCCAGCAGTCCTAGGGGAGGTCAGCCCCAGCATTTT
TRBJ2-3,TRBV29-1,12,NA,few,CSVVSAVDTQYF,TGCAGCGTTGTCTCCGCGGTAGATACGCAGTATTTT
TRBJ2-5,TRBV6-5,13,NA,few,CASSFGTQETQYF,TGTGCCAGCAGTTTTGGGACTCAAGAGACCCAGTACTTC
TRBJ2-7,TRBV19,14,TRBD1,once,CASSILQGAHEQYF,TGTGCCAGTAGTATACTGCAGGGGGCCCACGAGCAGTACTTC
TRBJ1-1,TRBV10-3,14,NA,few,CAISEGAGTTEAFF,TGTGCCATCAGTGAGGGGGCGGGGACAACTGAAGCTTTCTTT
TRBJ1-1,TRBV28,16,NA,NA,CASSLSEGVGNTEAFF,TGTGCCAGCAGTTTATCCGAGGGGGTTGGGAACACTGAAGCTTTCTTT
TRBJ2-3,TRBV5-6,12,NA,NA,CASSLAQGGQYF,TGTGCCAGCAGCTTGGCTCAGGGTGGGCAGTATTTT
TRBJ2-3,TRBV11-3,13,NA,once,CASSLELADTQYF,TGTGCCAGCAGCTTAGAGCTAGCGGATACGCAGTATTTT
TRBJ2-7,TRBV13,14,TRBD1,NA,CASRSKGGGYEQYF,TGTGCCAGCAGGTCCAAAGGGGGCGGCTACGAGCAGTACTTC
TRBJ2-1,TRBV6-1,15,TRBD2,NA,CASSESASGSYEQFF,TGTGCCAGCAGTGAAAGTGCTAGCGGGAGTTATGAGCAGTTCTTC
TRBJ2-2,TRBV25-1,13,NA,NA,CASSDRGAGELFF,TGTGCCAGCAGTGATCGAGGGGCCGGGGAGCTGTTTTTT
TRBJ1-2,TRBV27,12,TRBD1,NA,CASSYRGLGYTF,TGTGCCAGCAGCTACAGGGGGCTTGGCTACACCTTC
TRBJ1-2,TRBV28,17,NA,NA,CASSPPGSGTSGYGYTF,TGTGCCAGCAGCCCTCCCGGGTCCGGGACATCGGGCTATGGCTACACCTTC
TRBJ2-7,TRBV5-6,14,NA,NA,CASSFGADGYEQYF,TGTGCCAGCAGCTTTGGTGCGGACGGGTACGAGCAGTACTTC
TRBJ1-1,TRBV7-2,13,NA,NA,CASRVGLNTEAFF,TGTGCCAGCAGAGTGGGGCTCAACACTGAAGCTTTCTTT
TRBJ2-1,TRBV4-1,16,NA,once,CASRAGTSSSYNEQFF,TGCGCCAGCAGAGCCGGGACTTCCAGCTCCTACAATGAGCAGTTCTTC
TRBJ2-3,TRBV9,16,TRBD1,NA,CASSGRDREGTDTQYF,TGTGCCAGCAGCGGACGGGACAGGGAGGGCACAGATACGCAGTATTTT
TRBJ2-5,TRBV5-1,13,NA,few,CATSRGRGETQYF,TGCGCCACAAGCCGGGGGCGAGGCGAGACCCAGTACTTC
TRBJ1-2,TRBV2,14,NA,few,CASSVPRGAFGYTF,TGTGCCAGCAGCGTACCCAGGGGTGCTTTTGGCTACACCTTC
TRBJ2-5,TRBV27,16,NA,NA,CASSQPLGLSVETQYF,TGTGCCAGCAGTCAACCCCTAGGACTCTCGGTGGAGACCCAGTACTTC
TRBJ1-2,TRBV18,12,NA,NA,CASSPGVEGYTF,TGTGCCAGCTCACCCGGAGTGGAGGGCTACACCTTC
TRBJ1-1,TRBV19,12,NA,NA,CASSDGSGKAFF,TGTGCCAGTAGCGACGGGAGTGGGAAGGCTTTCTTT
TRBJ1-2,TRBV6-1,17,NA,NA,CASSEALPFIIGYGYTF,TGTGCCAGCAGTGAAGCGCTTCCCTTCATAATCGGCTATGGCTACACCTTC
TRBJ2-1,TRBV2,13,NA,NA,CASSEVTGNEQFF,TGTGCCAGCAGTGAGGTTACCGGCAATGAGCAGTTCTTC
TRBJ2-7,TRBV5-8,15,TRBD2,few,CASSLVYGEGYEQYF,TGTGCCAGCAGCTTGGTGTATGGGGAGGGGTACGAGCAGTACTTC
TRBJ1-1,TRBV7-8,11,NA,NA,CASGAGSEAFF,TGTGCCAGCGGCGCCGGTAGTGAAGCTTTCTTT
TRBJ2-3,TRBV7-9,15,TRBD1,NA,CASSPLTGVRDTQYF,TGTGCCAGCAGCCCCCTCACAGGGGTCCGAGATACGCAGTATTTT
TRBJ2-5,TRBV27,13,NA,NA,CASSLNGEETQYF,TGTGCCAGCAGTTTGAACGGAGAAGAGACCCAGTACTTC
TRBJ2-5,TRBV11-2,15,TRBD1,NA,CASSPRDRAGETQYF,TGTGCCAGCAGCCCCCGGGACAGGGCGGGCGAGACCCAGTACTTC
TRBJ2-7,TRBV19,14,NA,NA,CASRLFDGSYEQYF,TGTGCCAGTAGGCTGTTCGACGGCTCCTACGAGCAGTACTTC
TRBJ1-3,TRBV7-9,16,TRBD1,NA,CASSHTTGPSGNTIYF,TGTGCCAGCAGCCATACGACAGGGCCCTCTGGAAACACCATATATTTT
TRBJ1-1,TRBV18,16,NA,once,CASSQIRVSMNTEAFF,TGTGCCAGCTCACAAATTCGGGTATCAATGAACACTGAAGCTTTCTTT
TRBJ2-7,TRBV11-2,14,NA,many,CASSLVGRHYEQYF,TGTGCCAGCAGCTTGGTGGGACGGCACTACGAGCAGTACTTC
TRBJ1-6,TRBV4-1,16,NA,few,CASSRGQDSYNSPLHF,TGCGCCAGCAGCCGAGGCCAGGACTCCTATAATTCACCCCTCCACTTT
TRBJ2-3,TRBV2,18,TRBD2,NA,CASSEGGLAGGPTDTQYF,TGTGCCAGCAGTGAAGGAGGACTAGCGGGGGGACCAACAGATACGCAGTATTTT
TRBJ2-3,TRBV2,13,NA,NA,CASRGPPTDTQYF,TGTGCCAGCAGGGGTCCTCCCACAGATACGCAGTATTTT
TRBJ2-3,TRBV19,16,TRBD2,once,CASRIGAGTSTDTQYF,TGTGCCAGTAGGATAGGAGCGGGAACTAGCACAGATACGCAGTATTTT
TRBJ1-1,TRBV5-5,12,NA,NA,CASSRGTTEAFF,TGTGCCAGCAGTAGGGGGACTACTGAAGCTTTCTTT
TRBJ2-7,TRBV28,16,NA,NA,CASTSEDGTPSYEQYF,TGTGCCAGCACCTCCGAAGACGGGACACCGTCCTACGAGCAGTACTTC
TRBJ1-2,TRBV4-2,14,NA,NA,CASSQDPGGYGYTF,TGTGCCAGCAGCCAAGATCCCGGAGGCTATGGCTACACCTTC
TRBJ2-7,TRBV4-2,18,TRBD2,NA,CASSQAVAPSSGGAEQYF,TGTGCCAGCAGCCAAGCCGTCGCCCCCTCTAGCGGAGGAGCCGAGCAGTACTTC
TRBJ2-3,TRBV4-1,14,NA,NA,CASSQGASTDTQYF,TGCGCCAGCAGCCAAGGAGCTAGCACAGATACGCAGTATTTT
TRBJ1-2,TRBV7-2,13,NA,NA,CASSPSDLYGYTF,TGTGCCAGCAGCCCCTCGGACCTCTATGGCTACACCTTC
TRBJ2-5,TRBV5-4,13,NA,NA,CASSLGGQETQYF,TGTGCCAGCAGCTTGGGCGGCCAAGAGACCCAGTACTTC
TRBJ2-3,TRBV7-9,12,NA,NA,CASSLVGDTQYF,TGTGCCAGCAGCTTAGTCGGGGATACGCAGTATTTT
TRBJ2-5,TRBV9,18,TRBD2,once,CASSVGLAGGAHQETQYF,TGTGCCAGCAGCGTAGGACTAGCGGGGGGCGCACACCAAGAGACCCAGTACTTC
TRBJ2-1,TRBV18,16,TRBD2,NA,CASSPRLAGRGNEQFF,TGTGCCAGCTCACCACGCCTAGCGGGAAGGGGCAATGAGCAGTTCTTC
TRBJ2-7,TRBV5-1,14,TRBD1,NA,CASSPPGQAYEQYF,TGCGCCAGCAGCCCCCCGGGACAGGCCTACGAGCAGTACTTC
TRBJ2-7,TRBV7-2,16,TRBD2,few,CASSLVPSGRAYEQYF,TGTGCCAGCAGCTTAGTCCCTAGCGGGAGGGCCTACGAGCAGTACTTC
TRBJ2-1,TRBV19,15,NA,few,CASSIGGGAYNEQFF,TGTGCCAGTAGTATTGGCGGAGGGGCATACAATGAGCAGTTCTTC
TRBJ2-3,TRBV6-4,13,NA,NA,CASSVVGGNTQYF,TGTGCCAGCAGCGTCGTCGGGGGAAATACGCAGTATTTT
TRBJ1-4,TRBV7-2,14,NA,NA,CASSTDGGDEKLFF,TGTGCCAGCAGCACCGACGGGGGGGATGAAAAACTGTTTTTT
TRBJ1-1,TRBV5-8,14,TRBD1,NA,CASSSTGMSTEAFF,TGTGCCAGCAGCTCGACAGGGATGAGCACTGAAGCTTTCTTT
TRBJ1-6,TRBV6-5,14,NA,NA,CASSYGRINSPLHF,TGTGCCAGCAGTTACGGACGGATCAATTCACCCCTCCACTTT